One sample yielded the 5 T cell receptor beta chains listed below, sequenced in a study of blood T cell repertoires in COVID-19. The protocol was immunoSEQ multiplex PCR, while the TCRdb copy is restricted to in-frame clones and leaves out a portion. Of 150,000 to 200,000 clones listed, roughly 80% are singletons. The sample taken for sequencing was peripheral blood. The receptors here all came from a human donor with acute or convalescent COVID-19. The donor label of this sample is uncertain.

As concerns this clone: Distinct nucleotide sequences in the sample also encode this CDR3. The J gene is TRBJ2-5, the V gene TRBV7-9, with D possibly being TRBD1 (5 bases). The germline V and J ends were trimmed by 5 bases and 5 bases, with 9 bases remaining between them. This CDR3 has 12 residues. Germline V CDR1 and CDR2: SEHNR, FQNEAQ (reference sequence). The CDR3 reads CASSPGRETQYF. CDR3 sequence (DNA): TGTGCCAGCAGCCCAGGGCGGGAGACCCAGTACTTC.

The chain couples TRBV9 to TRBJ1-6, with D possibly TRBD1 on 6 matching bases. This CDR3 has 17 residues. Looked up from germline, CDR1 is SGDLS and CDR2 is YYNGEE. With 4 bases removed from V and 4 bases from J, the gap between germline ends came to 18 bases. For the CDR3, the DNA is TGTGCCAGCAGCCCAACACTGGACAGCCAATATAATTCACCCCTCCACTTT. Amino acid sequence: CASSPTLDSQYNSPLHF.

The V gene is TRBV18, the J gene TRBJ2-7, with D possibly matching TRBD2 (5 bases). Between the trimmed V and J ends, which lost 7 bases and 0 bases, there was a span of 13 bases. The CDR3 contains 14 residues. Germline assignment: CDR1 KGHSH and CDR2 LQKENI. DNA for the CDR3: TGTGCCAGCTGCCGGGAATCTGGCTCCTACGAGCAGTACTTC. Amino acid sequence: CASCRESGSYEQYF.

The genes are TRBV5-1 and TRBJ2-1; 14 nucleotides line up with TRBD2. Germline assignment: CDR1 SGHRS and CDR2 YFSETQ. The ends lost 0 bases at V and 4 bases at J; junction bases unmatched: 6. There are 18 residues in the CDR3. This CDR3 reads CASSLARGLAGVYNEQFF. Written as DNA, the CDR3 is TGCGCCAGCAGCTTGGCCAGGGGACTAGCGGGAGTTTACAATGAGCAGTTCTTC.

This clone was seen just once. The rearrangement links TRBV9 to TRBJ2-2; 9 positions agree with TRBD1. The V gene's germline CDR1 is SGDLS and CDR2 YYNGEE. V shed 3 bases and J 4 bases; nucleotides not matched to a gene: 4. The CDR3 runs 15 residues. CDR3 amino acids: CASSGQGVGTGELFF. CDR3 bases: TGTGCCAGCAGCGGACAGGGGGTGGGCACCGGGGAGCTGTTTTTT.